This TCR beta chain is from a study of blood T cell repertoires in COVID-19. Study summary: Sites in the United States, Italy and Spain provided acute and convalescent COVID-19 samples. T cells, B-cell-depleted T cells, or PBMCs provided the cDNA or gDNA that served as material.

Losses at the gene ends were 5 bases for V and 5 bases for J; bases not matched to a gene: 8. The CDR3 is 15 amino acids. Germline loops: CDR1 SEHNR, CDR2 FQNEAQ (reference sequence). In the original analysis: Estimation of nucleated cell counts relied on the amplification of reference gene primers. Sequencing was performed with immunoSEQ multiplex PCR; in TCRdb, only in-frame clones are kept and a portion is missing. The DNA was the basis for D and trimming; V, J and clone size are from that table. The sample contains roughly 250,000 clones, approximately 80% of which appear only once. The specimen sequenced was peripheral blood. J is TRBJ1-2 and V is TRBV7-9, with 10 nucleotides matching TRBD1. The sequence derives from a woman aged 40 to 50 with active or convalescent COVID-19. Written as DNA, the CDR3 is TGTGCCAGCAGCACGACGACAGGGGGCGCTTATGGCTACACCTTC. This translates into CASSTTTGGAYGYTF.